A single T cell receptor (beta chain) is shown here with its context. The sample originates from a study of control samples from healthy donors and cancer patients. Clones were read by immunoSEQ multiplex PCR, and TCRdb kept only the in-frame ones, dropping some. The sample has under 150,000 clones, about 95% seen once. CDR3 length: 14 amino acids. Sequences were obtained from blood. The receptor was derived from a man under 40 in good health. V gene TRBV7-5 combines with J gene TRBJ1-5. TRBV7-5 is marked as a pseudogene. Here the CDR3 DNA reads TGTGTCAGAAGCTCCCCCGGGGCCACGCAGCCCCAGCATTTT. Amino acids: CVRSSPGATQPQHF.